These 18 T cell receptor beta chains came from one sample sequenced in a study of blood T cell repertoires in COVID-19. The repertoire was sequenced with immunoSEQ multiplex PCR; TCRdb's copy has only in-frame clones and lacks some. The table has under 250,000 clones, 83% seen once. Source material: peripheral blood. The receptors derive from a middle-aged woman with active or convalescent COVID-19.

The V gene is TRBV10-2, the J gene TRBJ2-1; TRBD2 matches at 14 bases. Germline loops: CDR1 WSHSY, CDR2 SAAADI. Germline trimming cut 7 bases from V and 9 bases from J; bases unmatched to any gene: 11. The CDR3 is 16 amino acids. CDR3 sequence: CASTRGLAGGGGEQFF. The CDR3 DNA follows: TGCGCCAGCACCAGAGGACTAGCGGGAGGTGGGGGTGAGCAGTTCTTC.

The rearrangement uses TRBV3-1 (or the pseudogene TRBV3-2) and TRBJ2-5; D gene ambiguous. Germline CDR1 reads LGHDT; CDR2 reads YNNKEL (reference sequence). Trimming pared 5 bases from V and 5 bases from J, leaving 6 bases between. The CDR3 runs 11 residues. As DNA, the CDR3 is TGTGCCAGCAGCTTCGGTGAGACCCAGTACTTC. Translated: CASSFGETQYF.

The V call is TRBV6-5, the J call TRBJ1-2; a possible D gene is TRBD1 (6 bases). The CDR3 has 15 residues. Per germline, CDR1 MNHEY and CDR2 SVGAGI. V dropped 8 bases and J dropped 4 bases, with 20 bases sitting between them. The CDR3 region is CASREDRSGRYGYTF. CDR3 bases: TGTGCCAGCCGAGAGGACAGATCTGGGCGCTATGGCTACACCTTC.

The chain employs TRBV24-1 and TRBJ1-2; D is perhaps TRBD1 (6 bases). CDR1 and CDR2 (germline): KGHDR, SFDVKD. This CDR3 is built from 15 residues. The V end was cut by 5 bases, the J end by 8 bases, with 20 bases between. The CDR3 nucleotides are TGTGCCACCAGTGTTCGCGGGCAGGGGTTATTCGGCTACACCTTC. Translating gives CATSVRGQGLFGYTF.

The genes are TRBV27 and TRBJ2-7; 8 bases are a match to TRBD1. Germline lookup yields CDR1 MNHEY and CDR2 SMNVEV (reference sequence). V lost 7 bases, J lost 6 bases, and 11 bases stayed unmatched. CDR3 length: 14 residues. The CDR3 DNA is TGTGCCAGCAAACCAGGACAGGGACCGCTCGAGCAGTACTTC. Amino acids: CASKPGQGPLEQYF.

This sequence joins TRBV19 and TRBJ2-1; 8 bases match TRBD2. The CDR3 is 16 amino acids. The germline CDR1 and CDR2 sequences are LNHDA and SQIVND (reference sequence). V was clipped by 4 bases and J by 10 bases; unmatched bases: 15. In DNA, the CDR3 is TGTGCCAGTAGTACGACGGGCCTAGCGGGTCCCTCCGAGCAGTTCTTC. It translates to CASSTTGLAGPSEQFF.

The chain has TRBV5-1 and TRBJ2-7, with a tentative D call TRBD2 (7 bases). CDR3 length: 14 residues. V lost 5 bases and J 1 base, leaving 13 bases between the germline ends. Germline V gene sequence: CDR1 SGHRS, CDR2 YFSETQ. CDR3 DNA: TGCGCCAGCAGGCCACGGGGGGCTTCCTACGAGCAGTACTTC. This translates into CASRPRGASYEQYF.

This clone was recorded a few times. The chain uses TRBV10-3 and TRBJ1-6; D might be TRBD1 (6 bases). Germline V CDR1 and CDR2: ENHRY, SYGVKD. Trimming removed 10 bases from V and 6 bases from J, with 19 bases in between. This CDR3 is built from 15 residues. The CDR3 here is CATLSVTGTNSPLHF. CDR3 DNA: TGTGCCACCCTATCCGTCACAGGGACTAATTCACCCCTCCACTTT.

This clone has a single count. The V and J genes are TRBV6-5 and TRBJ2-3, with D possibly TRBD2 on 5 matching bases. Trimming took 0 bases from V and 2 from J, leaving 9 bases between them. This CDR3 has 15 amino acids. The V gene's germline CDR1 is MNHEY and CDR2 SVGAGI. The CDR3 sequence: CASSYSTGNTDTQYF. In DNA form, the CDR3 reads TGTGCCAGCAGTTACTCCACGGGAAACACAGATACGCAGTATTTT.

The chain is built from TRBV19 and TRBJ1-4, with D tentatively TRBD1 (6 bases). This CDR3 comprises 16 residues. Deletions cut 4 bases from V and 1 base from J, with 13 bases between. CDR1 and CDR2 from the germline V gene are LNHDA and SQIVND (reference sequence). DNA for the CDR3: TGTGCCAGTAGTACCGGGACATCGGTAACTAATGAAAAACTGTTTTTT. This codes for CASSTGTSVTNEKLFF.

This clone was seen once. The J gene is TRBJ1-5, the V gene TRBV19; D call uncertain. CDR3 length: 16 amino acids. Trimming took off 6 bases at V and 5 bases at J, with 20 bases between the two ends. CDR1 is LNHDA and CDR2 is SQIVND in the germline V gene (reference sequence). The chain's CDR3 is CASSNPQPLGDQPQHF. The CDR3 DNA sequence: TGTGCCAGTAGCAATCCTCAGCCCCTCGGGGATCAGCCCCAGCATTTT.

Concerning this clone itself: One junction end disagrees with the germline gene, perhaps due to a read error. CDR3 nucleotide sequence: TGTGCTAGCACAAGACTAGCGGGAGAAGAGACCCAGTACTTC. Encoded protein: CASTRLAGEETQYF. The chain is built from TRBV7-7 and TRBJ2-5; 12 bases match TRBD2. Germline V gene data show CDR1 as SSHAT and CDR2 as FNYEAQ (reference sequence). CDR3 length: 14 amino acids. The full variable domain, its missing parts supplied by reference TRBV7-7 and TRBJ2-5, is GAGVSQSPRYKVTKRGQDVTLRCDPISSHATLYWYQQALGQGPEFLTYFNYEAQPDKSGLPSDRFSAERPEGSISTLTIQRTEQRDSAMYRCASTRLAGEETQYFGPGTRLLVL.

This sequence joins TRBV30 and TRBJ1-2; D possibly corresponds to TRBD1 (6 bases). The germline CDR1 and CDR2 sequences are GTSNPN and SVGIG (reference sequence). Trimming cost V 3 bases and J 3 bases, with 17 bases left between them. CDR3 length: 15 residues. In nucleotides, the CDR3 is TGTGCCTGGAGGACCACAGGGAGTGGATACTATGGCTACACCTTC. Amino acids: CAWRTTGSGYYGYTF. Looking up the rest from reference TRBV30 and TRBJ1-2 gives the full variable domain: SQTIHQWPATLVQPVGSPLSLECTVEGTSNPNLYWYRQAAGRGLQLLFYSVGIGQISSEVPQNLSASRPQDRQFILSSKKLLLSDSGFYLCAWRTTGSGYYGYTFGSGTRLTVV.

The chain joins TRBV3-1 (or the pseudogene TRBV3-2) to TRBJ1-2, with D perhaps TRBD1 (5 bases). The CDR3 runs to 15 residues. CDR1 and CDR2 from the germline V gene are LGHDT and YNNKEL (reference sequence). With 3 bases removed from V and 3 bases from J, the gap between germline ends came to 14 bases. The CDR3 nucleotides read TGTGCCAGCAGCCACCGGAGGGGAATAGACTATGGCTACACCTTC. Protein sequence: CASSHRRGIDYGYTF.

The gene calls are TRBV27 and TRBJ1-4; TRBD1 is a possible D gene (5 bases). CDR1 is MNHEY and CDR2 is SMNVEV in the germline V gene (reference sequence). The CDR3 runs to 16 residues. V gave up 4 bases and J gave up 2 bases, with 14 bases separating them. CDR3: CASSSPSGETNEKLFF. CDR3 coding DNA: TGTGCCAGCAGTTCCCCGTCGGGGGAGACTAATGAAAAACTGTTTTTT.

The chain joins TRBV28 to TRBJ2-6; TRBD1 aligns across 10 bases. From germline, CDR1 is MDHEN and CDR2 SYDVKM. The V gene end was trimmed by 8 bases and the J gene end by 0 bases; junction bases not matched to a gene: 10. The CDR3 covers 18 residues. The CDR3 here is CASVPTGGRNSGANVLTF. The CDR3 region has the DNA TGTGCCAGCGTCCCGACAGGGGGCCGTAACTCTGGGGCCAACGTCCTGACTTTC.

The J gene is TRBJ1-2, the V gene TRBV7-5; TRBD1 is the table's D call and was not checked against the DNA. TRBV7-5 is a listed pseudogene. The CDR3 totals 17 residues. CDR3 amino acids: CVRSLGGPPGQPYGYTF. The CDR3 DNA reads TGTGTCAGAAGCTTAGGGGGACCCCCGGGACAGCCTTATGGCTACACCTTC.

The V call is TRBV3-1 (or the pseudogene TRBV3-2), the J call TRBJ1-1; tentatively, D is TRBD1 (5 bases). The V gene's germline CDR1 is LGHDT and CDR2 YNNKEL (reference sequence). This CDR3 has 13 residues. V was pared by 3 bases and J by 8 bases, with 13 bases between. The CDR3 reads CASSQLTGLEAFF. As DNA, the CDR3 is TGTGCCAGCAGCCAGTTAACAGGTCTCGAAGCTTTCTTT.